This passage covers 30 T cell receptor beta chains from one sample sequenced in a study of blood T cells in healthy people across ages. Primed by a sample-barcoded 5' primer and a J-beta primer mix, a second PCR proceeded for 7 to 11 cycles. TCRdb called the 5' RACE reads again in MiXCR, with one record for every CDR3 protein. Of 980,000 or so distinct CDR3 sequences listed, around 48% were seen once; the top ten hold around 15%. The source material was blood. The receptor set was obtained from a man aged 25 to 40 in good health.

This clonotype occurred a few times. The chain has TRBV27 and TRBJ2-7; D uncertain. This CDR3 contains 15 residues. V was trimmed by 5 bases and J by 2 bases, leaving 16 bases between them. Per germline, CDR1 MNHEY and CDR2 SMNVEV (reference sequence). The CDR3 protein is CASSRAALKTYEQYF. CDR3 bases: TGTGCCAGCAGTCGCGCGGCCTTGAAGACCTACGAGCAGTACTTC.

To note about this clonotype: The junction differs from germline at one of its ends, possibly a read error. This chain uses TRBV4-3 with TRBJ2-7, with D unclear. The J call may be wrong; the DNA end is better matched by TRBJ2-5. Germline lookup yields CDR1 LGHNA and CDR2 YSLEER. The CDR3 sequence is 15 residues long. CDR3 nucleotides: TGCGCCAGCAACCAAGGCGCTCTACAAGTAGAGACCCAGTACTTC. Amino acids: CASNQGALQVETQYF.

The V and J genes are TRBV10-3 and TRBJ2-7; unclear D gene. This CDR3 has 13 residues. The V end was cut by 5 bases, the J end by 3 bases, with 11 bases between. Germline values: CDR1 ENHRY, CDR2 SYGVKD. Here the CDR3 DNA reads TGTGCCATCAGTCCTGGATCGAGCTACGAGCAGTACTTC. As protein: CAISPGSSYEQYF.

The chain joins TRBV6-1 to TRBJ1-1, with D maybe TRBD1 (5 bases). CDR3 size: 12 residues. Per germline, CDR1 MNHNS and CDR2 SASEGT. Trimming pared 7 bases from V and 1 base from J, leaving 7 bases between. The CDR3 sequence is CASTGANTEAFF. The DNA for the CDR3 is TGTGCCAGCACCGGGGCGAACACTGAAGCTTTCTTT.

CDR3 DNA: TGCGCCAGTAGGTATTCGGTGGATGAGCAGTTCTTC. Amino acid sequence: CASRYSVDEQFF. J is TRBJ2-1 and V is TRBV5-1; the D is unclear. V was shortened by 8 bases and J by 8 bases, with 14 bases between the two germline ends. In germline, CDR1 is SGHRS, CDR2 YFSETQ. The CDR3 is 12 residues long.

The chain combines TRBV2 with TRBJ2-2, with 7 bases that match TRBD2. The ends lost 2 bases at V and 6 bases at J; junction bases unmatched: 3. The germline V gene has CDR1 SNHLY and CDR2 FYNNEI. The CDR3 is 14 amino acids. Written as DNA, the CDR3 is TGTGCCAGCAGTGAATTTCGGGGGGCCGGGGAGCTGTTTTTT. Residues: CASSEFRGAGELFF.

The table lists this clonotype with a few counts. The chain combines TRBV9 with TRBJ2-1, with TRBD2 matching over 14 bases. Germline V gives CDR1 SGDLS, CDR2 YYNGEE. V lost 3 bases and J lost 6; bases outside the gene matches: 11. The CDR3 sequence is 18 residues long. CDR3 region: CASSDRGLAGGWGNEQFF. The CDR3 DNA is TGTGCCAGCAGCGACCGAGGACTAGCGGGGGGCTGGGGCAATGAGCAGTTCTTC. The whole variable domain, remainder taken from reference TRBV9 and TRBJ2-1, is DSGVTQTPKHLITATGQRVTLRCSPRSGDLSVYWYQQSLDQGLQFLIQYYNGEERAKGNILERFSAQQFPDLHSELNLSSLELGDSALYFCASSDRGLAGGWGNEQFFGPGTRLTVL.

The chain links TRBV20-1 to TRBJ2-1; perhaps TRBD2 as D (5 bases). Trimming removed 5 bases at V and 4 bases at J, with 15 bases between. This CDR3 comprises 14 residues. Looked up from germline, CDR1 is DFQATT and CDR2 is SNEGSKA (reference sequence). Here the CDR3 reads CSAPGVVGYNEQFF. DNA for the CDR3: TGCAGTGCTCCCGGGGTAGTGGGATACAATGAGCAGTTCTTC.

V gene TRBV20-1 combines with J gene TRBJ2-3, with D uncertain. The germline V gene has CDR1 DFQATT and CDR2 SNEGSKA (reference sequence). The CDR3 covers 14 residues. V lost 5 bases, J lost 5 bases, and 17 bases lay in between. CDR3 bases: TGCAGTGCTCCGACGGACGAGACTCGAGATACGCAGTATTTT. This sequence encodes CSAPTDETRDTQYF.

The rearrangement links TRBV6-2 or TRBV6-3 to TRBJ2-1; TRBD2 matches at 12 bases. This CDR3 has 15 residues. The V segment lost 7 bases and the J segment 4 bases; nucleotides outside the gene matches: 5. Germline CDR1 MNHEY, CDR2 SVGEGT. In DNA form, the CDR3 reads TGTGCCAGCACCCCCGGACTAGCGGGGTACAATGAGCAGTTCTTC. Encoded protein: CASTPGLAGYNEQFF.

This clonotype showed up just a few times. This chain uses TRBV5-1 with TRBJ1-5; tentatively, D is TRBD1 (5 bases). Germline values: CDR1 SGHRS, CDR2 YFSETQ. The CDR3 runs to 17 residues. The V gene lost 6 bases and the J gene lost 3 bases, with 22 bases spanning the gap. In DNA form, the CDR3 reads TGCGCCAGCATAAGAGCTCCCCCCAGGGCGTTCAATCAGCCCCAGCATTTT. Amino acid sequence: CASIRAPPRAFNQPQHF.

This clonotype was seen a handful of times. V is TRBV6-2 or TRBV6-3 and J is TRBJ1-2; the D is unclear. V lost 0 bases and J 8 bases, leaving 10 bases between the germline ends. Per the germline V gene, CDR1 is MNHEY and CDR2 is SVGEGT. The CDR3 sequence is 13 residues long. CDR3 DNA sequence: TGTGCCAGCAGTTACTCGAGGCAGGCCGGCTACACCTTC. Translation: CASSYSRQAGYTF.

This clonotype was counted only a few times. The chain carries TRBV5-1 and TRBJ2-3, with no clear D. Trimming shortened V by 0 bases and J by 5 bases, and 13 bases separated the two germline ends. CDR3 size: 15 residues. Per the germline V gene, CDR1 is SGHRS and CDR2 is YFSETQ. The CDR3 loop is CASSLASQNVDTQYF. The CDR3 nucleotides read TGCGCCAGCAGCTTGGCCTCACAGAATGTAGATACGCAGTATTTT.

The chain carries TRBV7-9 and TRBJ1-2; tentatively, D is TRBD1 (5 bases). The V gene lost 5 bases and the J gene lost 4 bases, with 14 bases spanning the gap. Germline CDR1 is SEHNR and CDR2 is FQNEAQ (reference sequence). This CDR3 region has 14 residues. The CDR3 DNA is TGTGCCAGCAGCCCCACGACAGAAATCTATGGCTACACCTTC. This sequence encodes CASSPTTEIYGYTF.

This chain connects TRBV3-1 to TRBJ2-1, with a possible D match to TRBD2 (5 bases). The germline CDR1 and CDR2 sequences are LGHDT and YNNKEL (reference sequence). This CDR3 comprises 15 residues. Trimming shortened V by 0 bases and J by 4 bases, and 10 bases separated the two germline ends. CDR3 nucleotides: TGTGCCAGCAGCCAAGATCGTTCGGGGTACAATGAGCAGTTCTTC. This codes for CASSQDRSGYNEQFF.

The chain combines TRBV25-1 with TRBJ1-1; D call uncertain. The CDR3 has 14 amino acids. In germline, CDR1 is MGHDK, CDR2 SYGVNS. Trimming took off 1 base at V and 1 base at J, with 7 bases between the two ends. In DNA, the CDR3 is TGTGCCAGCAGTGAATGGTCATCGAACACTGAAGCTTTCTTT. The encoded protein is CASSEWSSNTEAFF. The full variable domain, rest sourced from reference TRBV25-1 and TRBJ1-1, is EADIYQTPRYLVIGTGKKITLECSQTMGHDKMYWYQQDPGMELHLIHYSYGVNSTEKGDLSSESTVSRIRTEHFPLTLESARPSHTSQYLCASSEWSSNTEAFFGQGTRLTVV.

The chain employs TRBV2 and TRBJ1-5; 7 bases agree with TRBD1. Germline V CDR1 and CDR2: SNHLY, FYNNEI. Trimming at V came to 6 bases and at J to 5 bases, leaving 7 bases not matched to a gene. This CDR3 spans 14 amino acids. DNA for the CDR3: TGTGCCAGCAGCATACAGGGGAGCTATCAGCCCCAGCATTTT. Translating it yields CASSIQGSYQPQHF.

The chain links TRBV27 to TRBJ2-3; D perhaps matches TRBD2 (5 bases). CDR1 and CDR2 (germline): MNHEY, SMNVEV (reference sequence). This CDR3 is built from 15 residues. With 2 bases removed from V and 2 bases from J, the gap between germline ends came to 11 bases. The CDR3 DNA reads as TGTGCCAGCAGTTTAATCGGGGATACCACAGATACGCAGTATTTT. Protein: CASSLIGDTTDTQYF.

This chain links TRBV24-1 with TRBJ1-2; D unresolved. Trimming stripped 11 bases from V and 4 bases from J, with 13 bases between. Germline V gives CDR1 KGHDR, CDR2 SFDVKD. The CDR3 consists of 12 residues. The CDR3 region has the DNA TGTGCCATAGCTCCGGACGGCTATGGCTACACCTTC. Its protein product is CAIAPDGYGYTF.

The sample holds one count of this clonotype. The rearrangement links TRBV27 to TRBJ1-2, with a tentative D call TRBD1 (6 bases). This CDR3 is built from 14 residues. Germline loops: CDR1 MNHEY, CDR2 SMNVEV (reference sequence). V lost 6 bases to trimming and J lost 1 base, with 12 bases between them. This CDR3 reads CASRAQGFNYGYTF. The CDR3 nucleotides read TGTGCCAGCAGAGCCCAGGGGTTTAACTATGGCTACACCTTC.

The chain uses TRBV20-1 and TRBJ2-3; tentative D call: TRBD1 (6 bases). Deletions cut 2 bases from V and 0 bases from J, with 9 bases between. Looked up from germline, CDR1 is DFQATT and CDR2 is SNEGSKA (reference sequence). The CDR3 has 14 residues. Written as DNA, the CDR3 is TGCAGTGCTAGAACCGGGACAAGCACAGATACGCAGTATTTT. Protein sequence: CSARTGTSTDTQYF.

This clonotype was counted only a few times. This rearrangement joins TRBV4-3 to TRBJ2-4, with 8 bases matching TRBD1. This CDR3 region has 15 residues. Trimming took 1 base from V and 3 from J; bases not matched to a gene: 2. Germline CDR1 is LGHNA and CDR2 is YSLEER. CDR3 in DNA: TGCGCCAGCAGCCAAGGGACAGGGAACAAAAACATTCAGTACTTC. The encoded protein is CASSQGTGNKNIQYF.

The J gene is TRBJ2-4, the V gene TRBV20-1, with D maybe TRBD1 (6 bases). Germline V gene lookup returns CDR1 DFQATT and CDR2 SNEGSKA (reference sequence). The CDR3 spans 12 residues. V dropped 1 base and J dropped 8 bases, with 9 bases sitting between them. This CDR3 reads CSARVAGDIQYF. The CDR3 DNA reads as TGCAGTGCTAGAGTAGCAGGGGACATTCAGTACTTC.

The J gene is TRBJ2-3, the V gene TRBV6-4, with 7 bases fitting TRBD1. The CDR3 has 17 amino acids. From germline, CDR1 is MRHNA and CDR2 SNTAGT. V was pared by 3 bases and J by 4 bases, with 13 bases of the junction left unmatched. The CDR3 loop reads CASSELGQRRSSDTQYF. The CDR3, as DNA: TGTGCCAGCAGTGAATTGGGACAGAGGCGTTCTTCAGATACGCAGTATTTT.

The J gene is TRBJ2-3, the V gene TRBV5-4; 10 positions agree with TRBD1. The CDR3 totals 19 residues. In germline, CDR1 is SGHNT, CDR2 YYREEE (reference sequence). J lost 2 bases, V lost 8 bases, and 20 bases had no gene match. The CDR3 coding sequence is TGTGCCAGACCCCTGTTAAGGGACAGGGGTCCCAATTTCACAGATACGCAGTATTTT. It translates to CARPLLRDRGPNFTDTQYF.

This sequence joins TRBV5-1 and TRBJ2-3; 7 nucleotides agree with TRBD1. The CDR3 is 15 amino acids. Germline V gives CDR1 SGHRS, CDR2 YFSETQ. V lost 4 bases and J lost 1; bases outside the gene matches: 6. CDR3 protein: CASSTRDSRTDTQYF. CDR3 in DNA: TGCGCCAGCAGCACACGGGACAGCCGCACAGATACGCAGTATTTT.

This clonotype was recorded a few times. The V and J genes are TRBV7-2 and TRBJ2-1, with 9 nucleotides matching TRBD2. The germline V gene has CDR1 SGHTA and CDR2 FQGNSA. J was trimmed by 6 bases and V by 7 bases; bases with no gene match: 7. The CDR3 spans 14 residues. CDR3 coding DNA: TGTGCCAGCATTAGCGGGGGAGGGCGCAATGAGCAGTTCTTC. It is translated as CASISGGGRNEQFF.

The chain is built from TRBV10-3 and TRBJ2-3; TRBD2 aligns across 10 bases. CDR1 is ENHRY, CDR2 SYGVKD, per germline. With V trimmed by 4 bases and J by 3 bases, 4 bases remained unmatched. CDR3 length: 15 residues. This CDR3 reads CAISAGTSATDTQYF. The CDR3 DNA is TGTGCCATCAGTGCCGGGACTAGCGCTACAGATACGCAGTATTTT.

The rearrangement joins TRBV29-1 to TRBJ2-2; no firm D call. The germline V gene has CDR1 SQVTM and CDR2 ANQGSEA. The V end lost 3 bases, the J end lost 4 bases, and 12 bases lay between the germline ends. The CDR3 spans 14 residues. The CDR3 region has the DNA TGCAGCGTTGAGCCTCAGGCGGCCACCGGGGAGCTGTTTTTT. It codes for CSVEPQAATGELFF.

The chain couples TRBV28 to TRBJ2-5, with 8 bases lining up with TRBD1. Trimming took 6 bases from V and 11 from J; bases not matched to a gene: 8. The CDR3 has 12 residues. CDR1 and CDR2 from the germline V gene are MDHEN and SYDVKM. CDR3 sequence: CASSDERDRQYF. In DNA form, the CDR3 reads TGTGCCAGCAGCGACGAACGGGACAGGCAGTACTTC.